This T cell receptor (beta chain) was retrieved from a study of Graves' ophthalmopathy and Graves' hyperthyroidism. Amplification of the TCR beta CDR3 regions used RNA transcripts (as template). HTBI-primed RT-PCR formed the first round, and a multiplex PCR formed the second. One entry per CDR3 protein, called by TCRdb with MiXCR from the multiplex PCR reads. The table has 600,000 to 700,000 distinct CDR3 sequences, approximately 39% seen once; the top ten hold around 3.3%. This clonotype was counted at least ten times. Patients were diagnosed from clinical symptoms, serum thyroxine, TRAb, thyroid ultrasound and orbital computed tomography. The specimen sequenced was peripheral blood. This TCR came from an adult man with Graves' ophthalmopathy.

CDR3 amino acids: CASSLGQGARIDTEAFF. The DNA for the CDR3 is TGTGCCAGCAGCCTTGGACAGGGGGCCAGAATCGACACTGAAGCTTTCTTT. V gene TRBV4-2 combines with J gene TRBJ1-1; 11 positions match TRBD1. The CDR3 is 17 residues long. The germline CDR1 and CDR2 sequences are LGHNA and YNFKEQ. The trim removed 4 bases at V and 3 bases at J, leaving 10 bases unmatched.